The 25 T cell receptor beta chains given below trace back to one sample, sequenced in a study of cytomegalovirus exposure and HLA in healthy donors. PCR used 60 Vbeta primers and 13 Jbeta primers. Data came from immunoSEQ multiplex PCR; TCRdb stores just in-frame clones and leaves some out. The sample shows 120,000 or so clones, 15% to 17% of them seen only once. The sequencing sample was made of PBMCs. Receptors originate from a woman aged 18-35 years in good health and CMV-seronegative.

This clone came up a few times. The chain couples TRBV28 to TRBJ2-7; unclear D gene. The V end lost 9 bases, the J end lost 3 bases, and 9 bases lay between the germline ends. Germline CDR1 MDHEN, CDR2 SYDVKM. The length of the CDR3 is 11 residues. For the CDR3, the DNA is TGTGCCAGTCAAGAACTCTACGAGCAGTACTTC. This codes for CASQELYEQYF.

This clone was counted only a few times. The rearrangement joins TRBV4-1 to TRBJ1-1; possibly TRBD1 for D (6 bases). There are 14 residues in the CDR3. Trimming removed 0 bases from V and 6 bases from J, with 11 bases in between. Germline V lookup: CDR1 MGHRA, CDR2 YSYEKL. CDR3 sequence reads: CASSQDRGGAEAFF. CDR3 nucleotide sequence: TGCGCCAGCAGCCAAGATAGGGGGGGGGCTGAAGCTTTCTTT.

V gene TRBV10-3 combines with J gene TRBJ2-3; D might be TRBD2 (5 bases). Looked up from germline, CDR1 is ENHRY and CDR2 is SYGVKD. Trimming shortened V by 7 bases and J by 0 bases, and 14 bases separated the two germline ends. This CDR3 has 15 residues. The CDR3 is CAIKERISSTDTQYF. The CDR3 DNA reads as TGTGCCATCAAGGAGCGGATCTCTAGCACAGATACGCAGTATTTT.

This clone has a single count. The chain couples TRBV5-1 to TRBJ2-1; 7 positions match TRBD2. CDR1 and CDR2 from the germline V gene are SGHRS and YFSETQ. This CDR3 contains 12 residues. With V trimmed by 0 bases and J by 9 bases, 0 bases remained unmatched. The CDR3 DNA is TGCGCCAGCAGCTTGGGGGGGGGTGAGCAGTTCTTC. It encodes CASSLGGGEQFF.

The chain recombines TRBV27 with TRBJ1-1; D unclear. This CDR3 comprises 13 residues. CDR1 and CDR2 from the germline V gene are MNHEY and SMNVEV (reference sequence). The ends were cut back, 11 bases at V and 1 base at J, with 14 bases in the middle. CDR3 bases: TGTGCCTCTCAGTTAGGGAGGAACACTGAAGCTTTCTTT. It specifies CASQLGRNTEAFF.

This clone was picked up many times. The chain uses TRBV7-3 and TRBJ1-1; TRBD1 matches at 8 bases. The CDR3 has 14 residues. Per the germline V gene, CDR1 is SGHTA and CDR2 is FQGTGA. The V and J ends lost 8 bases and 2 bases, in that order; junction bases with no gene match: 7. The CDR3 nucleotides read TGTGCCAGCTCAGGACAGGGAGGAAACACTGAAGCTTTCTTT. This encodes CASSGQGGNTEAFF.

J is TRBJ1-5 and V is TRBV27, with TRBD1 matching over 9 bases. Germline loops: CDR1 MNHEY, CDR2 SMNVEV (reference sequence). CDR3 size: 15 residues. After removal of 5 bases from V and 1 base from J, the junction contained 3 bases not matched to a gene. CDR3 region: CASSRGQGSNQPQHF. CDR3 in DNA: TGTGCCAGCAGTCGGGGACAGGGAAGCAATCAGCCCCAGCATTTT.

This clone was picked up a small number of times. The chain employs TRBV7-6 and TRBJ1-5; tentatively, D is TRBD1 (6 bases). V was cut by 1 base and J by 1 base, with 11 bases left in between. The CDR3 is 16 amino acids. Germline assignment: CDR1 SGHVS and CDR2 FNYEAQ. CDR3 sequence (DNA): TGTGCCAGCAGCTTAGGGGGCGGGGGCAGCAATCAGCCCCAGCATTTT. Protein sequence: CASSLGGGGSNQPQHF. Full variable domain (rest looked up from reference TRBV7-6 and TRBJ1-5): GAGVSQSPRYKVTKRGQDVALRCDPISGHVSLYWYRQALGQGPEFLTYFNYEAQQDKSGLPNDRFSAERPEGSISTLTIQRTEQRDSAMYRCASSLGGGGSNQPQHFGDGTRLSIL.

As for this clone: At one boundary the junction diverges from the germline segment, which might be a read error. The rearrangement uses TRBV28 and TRBJ1-5, with 9 bases fitting TRBD1. The CDR3 has 16 amino acids. Germline values: CDR1 MDHEN, CDR2 SYDVKM. The CDR3: CASSLSGQGGYQPQNF. CDR3 nucleotide sequence: TGTGCCAGCAGTTTATCGGGACAGGGAGGTTATCAGCCCCAGAATTTT.

This chain connects TRBV5-8 to TRBJ2-2; D ambiguous. Deletions cut 4 bases from V and 5 bases from J, with 24 bases between. This CDR3 is 18 amino acids long. CDR1 is SGHTS and CDR2 is YDEGEE in the germline V gene. The CDR3 is CASSAPIAPRSITGELFF. The CDR3 DNA sequence: TGTGCCAGCAGCGCCCCCATCGCCCCGCGATCGATTACCGGGGAGCTGTTTTTT.

This chain connects TRBV10-1 to TRBJ2-1; 16 bases agree with TRBD2. V lost 4 bases and J lost 0; bases outside the gene matches: 3. The germline V gene encodes CDR1 WNHNN and CDR2 SYGVQD (reference sequence). CDR3 size: 18 residues. This CDR3 reads CASSGGLAGGGSYNEQFF. The CDR3 region has the DNA TGCGCCAGCAGTGGGGGACTAGCGGGAGGGGGCTCCTACAATGAGCAGTTCTTC.

J is TRBJ2-7 and V is TRBV7-7; 7 bases line up with TRBD1. Losses at the gene ends were 6 bases for V and 1 base for J; bases not matched to a gene: 6. Germline CDR1 reads SSHAT; CDR2 reads FNYEAQ (reference sequence). There are 14 residues in the CDR3. CDR3: CASRYRGKSYEQYF. In DNA, the CDR3 is TGTGCCAGCAGATACAGGGGCAAATCCTACGAGCAGTACTTC.

This clone has just a few counts. This rearrangement joins TRBV7-9 to TRBJ1-5; the match to TRBD1 covers 9 bases. Trimming at V came to 5 bases and at J to 4 bases, leaving 6 bases not matched to a gene. The CDR3 length is 15 residues. CDR1 and CDR2 from the germline V gene are SEHNR and FQNEAQ (reference sequence). CDR3 bases: TGTGCCAGCAGCAACTCCGGGACAGGGAATCAGCCCCAGCATTTT. Encoded protein: CASSNSGTGNQPQHF. Filled out from reference TRBV7-9 and TRBJ1-5, the complete variable domain reads DTGVSQNPRHKITKRGQNVTFRCDPISEHNRLYWYRQTLGQGPEFLTYFQNEAQLEKSRLLSDRFSAERPKGSFSTLEIQRTEQGDSAMYLCASSNSGTGNQPQHFGDGTRLSIL.

The rearrangement links TRBV27 to TRBJ2-7; 7 nucleotides line up with TRBD2. The V gene end was trimmed by 5 bases and the J gene end by 2 bases; junction bases not matched to a gene: 6. The germline CDR1 and CDR2 sequences are MNHEY and SMNVEV (reference sequence). The CDR3 sequence is 14 residues long. CDR3 sequence (DNA): TGTGCCAGCAGTCCGCCGGGACTACCCTACGAGCAGTACTTC. Translating gives CASSPPGLPYEQYF.

This clone appeared a few times. In nucleotides, the CDR3 is TGTGCCAGCAGCTCCCCTCCGGGACAGCGTGGCTACACCTTC. Translating it yields CASSSPPGQRGYTF. The V and J genes are TRBV2 and TRBJ1-2; 7 nucleotides line up with TRBD1. V shed 6 bases, J shed 7 bases, and the junction held 11 bases outside the gene matches. Germline-derived CDR1 and CDR2 are SNHLY and FYNNEI. There are 14 residues in the CDR3.

The rearrangement links TRBV18 to TRBJ1-2, with 11 positions matching TRBD1. Germline V gene lookup returns CDR1 KGHSH and CDR2 LQKENI. The V segment lost 3 bases and the J segment 8 bases; nucleotides outside the gene matches: 11. This CDR3 comprises 16 residues. CDR3 DNA: TGTGCCAGCTCACCCACTACCGCGGGACAGGGGGGCGGCTACACCTTC. It is translated as CASSPTTAGQGGGYTF.

This chain joins TRBV7-2 and TRBJ2-1; a weak D match, TRBD2 (5 bases). CDR3 length: 16 residues. V lost 5 bases, J lost 3 bases, and 17 bases lay in between. Germline V CDR1 and CDR2: SGHTA, FQGNSA. CDR3 sequence reads: CASSPRGQPFYNEQFF. The CDR3 DNA reads as TGTGCCAGCAGCCCACGAGGGCAGCCATTCTACAATGAGCAGTTCTTC.

This clone has just a few counts. The V gene is TRBV5-6, the J gene TRBJ1-2; 8 positions match TRBD1. This CDR3 is 15 amino acids long. Germline CDR1 and CDR2: SGHDT and YYEEEE. V shed 4 bases, J shed 2 bases, and the junction held 7 bases outside the gene matches. CDR3 coding DNA: TGTGCCAGCAGCACTAGCCGGACAGGGAACTATGGCTACACCTTC. It yields the protein CASSTSRTGNYGYTF.

This clone was counted only a few times. This chain links TRBV11-2 with TRBJ1-1; D may be TRBD1 (6 bases). This CDR3 spans 14 amino acids. V lost 3 bases to trimming and J lost 5 bases, with 13 bases between them. Germline CDR1 and CDR2: SGHAT and FQNNGV. Here the CDR3 reads CASSLEGRGTEAFF. The CDR3 DNA reads as TGTGCCAGCAGCTTGGAGGGGAGGGGGACTGAAGCTTTCTTT.

This sequence joins TRBV4-2 and TRBJ2-3, with D possibly TRBD2 on 5 matching bases. Germline-derived CDR1 and CDR2 are LGHNA and YNFKEQ. The V end lost 0 bases, the J end lost 5 bases, and 12 bases lay between the germline ends. This CDR3 region has 15 residues. As DNA, the CDR3 is TGTGCCAGCAGCCAAGAAGGAGGAAGTGGAGATACGCAGTATTTT. It translates to CASSQEGGSGDTQYF.

The chain has TRBV30 and TRBJ2-5; tentative D call: TRBD2 (5 bases). Trimming took 0 bases from V and 7 from J, leaving 15 bases between them. There are 14 residues in the CDR3. The germline CDR1 and CDR2 sequences are GTSNPN and SVGIG (reference sequence). The chain's CDR3 is CAWSVLGPGVTQYF. CDR3 nucleotides: TGTGCCTGGAGTGTACTGGGCCCCGGGGTGACCCAGTACTTC.

This clone was observed a few times. The chain carries TRBV6-5 and TRBJ2-1; D is perhaps TRBD2 (6 bases). The V end lost 0 bases, the J end lost 5 bases, and 11 bases lay between the germline ends. The CDR3 runs 15 residues. Germline values: CDR1 MNHEY, CDR2 SVGAGI. CDR3 sequence reads: CASSYSRTGDNEQFF. The CDR3 DNA is TGTGCCAGCAGTTACTCCCGGACGGGGGACAATGAGCAGTTCTTC.

In its sample, this clone was seen a few times. CDR3: CASSIEAGTSGRPEQYF. CDR3 nucleotide sequence: TGTGCCAGTAGTATAGAGGCTGGGACTAGCGGGAGACCCGAGCAGTACTTC. The chain links TRBV19 to TRBJ2-7; 14 bases fit TRBD2. The CDR3 has 17 residues. CDR1 and CDR2 from the germline V gene are LNHDA and SQIVND (reference sequence). Unmatched junction bases numbered 7, after V lost 0 bases and J lost 6 bases.

The CDR3 here is CASSRSGSQNIQYF. CDR3 nucleotide sequence: TGCGCCAGCAGTCGCAGCGGGAGCCAAAACATTCAGTACTTC. V and J are TRBV4-1 and TRBJ2-4; TRBD2 matches 8 bases. The CDR3 is made up of 14 amino acids. Germline V gene sequence: CDR1 MGHRA, CDR2 YSYEKL. With 6 bases clipped from V and 5 bases from J, the junction kept 6 bases outside the gene matches.

This chain joins TRBV9 and TRBJ1-2; 7 bases line up with TRBD1. The CDR3 consists of 14 residues. The V gene's germline CDR1 is SGDLS and CDR2 YYNGEE. Losses at the gene ends were 0 bases for V and 13 bases for J; bases not matched to a gene: 12. DNA for the CDR3: TGTGCCAGCAGCGTAGCTACGGGACAGAGAACTGCCACCTTC. It translates to CASSVATGQRTATF.